Included here is one T cell receptor (beta chain) sequence, with context. Antigen unknown. This specimen comes from a study of Ad26.COV2.S vaccination and SARS-CoV-2 variants. Points from the study as a whole: CD8+ and CD4+ T cells specific for spike reportedly responded with substantial breadth after vaccination. People who got the vaccine or the placebo had similar non-spike TCR breadth. While placebo recipients had lower spike-specific TCR breadth, vaccine recipients had more. Researchers cautioned that TCR breadth and depth analyses may have underestimated total T cell responses.

Here immunoSEQ multiplex PCR was the method, and the copy in TCRdb shows in-frame clones only, minus some. The data hold approximately 400,000 clones, with 90% to 95% observed a single time. The V end lost 4 bases, the J end lost 0 bases, and 9 bases lay between the germline ends. The CDR3 covers 15 residues. Germline CDR1 MGHRA, CDR2 YSYEKL. The V call is TRBV4-1, the J call TRBJ1-4; D is ambiguous. The sample here was peripheral blood, taken after recovery from COVID-19. The sequence was collected from a human donor who had recovered from COVID-19. The CDR3 nucleotides are TGCGCCAGCAGCCCCCAGTCCCCAACTAATGAAAAACTGTTTTTT. It specifies CASSPQSPTNEKLFF.